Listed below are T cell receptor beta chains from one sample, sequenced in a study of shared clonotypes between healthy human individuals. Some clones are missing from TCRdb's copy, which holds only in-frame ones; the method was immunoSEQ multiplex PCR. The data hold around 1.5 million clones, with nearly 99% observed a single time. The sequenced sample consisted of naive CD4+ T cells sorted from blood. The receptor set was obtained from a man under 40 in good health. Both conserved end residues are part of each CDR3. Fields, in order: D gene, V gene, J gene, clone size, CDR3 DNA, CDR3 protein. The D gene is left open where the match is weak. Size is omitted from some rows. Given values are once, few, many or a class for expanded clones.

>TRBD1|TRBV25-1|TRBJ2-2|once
TGTGCCAGCAGTGAACACGCCTTGACAGGGACCGGGGAGCTGTTTTTT
CASSEHALTGTGELFF
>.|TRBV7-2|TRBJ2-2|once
TGTGCCAGCAGCTCGGGACTTCTCCTCACCGGGGAGCTGTTTTTT
CASSSGLLLTGELFF
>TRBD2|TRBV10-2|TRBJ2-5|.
TGCGCCAGTTCTCCTCCACTAGCGCTACAAGAGACCCAGTACTTC
CASSPPLALQETQYF
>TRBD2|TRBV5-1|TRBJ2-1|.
TGCGCCAGCAGCTTGGCCGTAGAAGCGGGAGGTTCTGATGAGCAGTTCTTC
CASSLAVEAGGSDEQFF
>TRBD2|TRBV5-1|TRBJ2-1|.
TGCGCCAGCAGCCCCCGGACTAGCAGTAATGAGCAGTTCTTC
CASSPRTSSNEQFF
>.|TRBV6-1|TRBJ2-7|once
TGTGCCAGCAGTGCGGGCCGGAGGGGCGAGCAGTACTTC
CASSAGRRGEQYF
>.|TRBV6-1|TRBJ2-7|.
TGTGCCAGCAGAGTTCCCCGGGGCCGCTACGAGCAGTACTTC
CASRVPRGRYEQYF
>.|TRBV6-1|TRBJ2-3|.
TGTGCCAGCAAGTGGAGGGAGGGCACAGATACGCAGTATTTT
CASKWREGTDTQYF
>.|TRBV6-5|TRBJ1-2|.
TGTGCCAGCAGTTACTCGCTGATGCCTAACTATGGCTACACCTTC
CASSYSLMPNYGYTF
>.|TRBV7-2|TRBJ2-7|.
TGTGCCAGCAGCTTGAGACGGTATCTGGGGCAGTACTTC
CASSLRRYLGQYF
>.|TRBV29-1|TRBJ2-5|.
TGCAGCGTTGAAGATCCCCCCGACAGCTACTTC
CSVEDPPDSYF
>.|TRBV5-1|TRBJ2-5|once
TGCGCCAGCAGCTTGGCCGAGGGGGGCGGAGAGACCCAGTACTTC
CASSLAEGGGETQYF
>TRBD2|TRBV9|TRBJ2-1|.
TGTGCCAGCAGCGTAGGGTTAGCGGGTGGGTCCTACAATGAGCAGTTCTTC
CASSVGLAGGSYNEQFF
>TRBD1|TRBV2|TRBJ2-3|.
TGTGCCAGCAGTGAATTGGGACAGGGGACAGATACGCAGTATTTT
CASSELGQGTDTQYF
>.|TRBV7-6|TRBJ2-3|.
TGTGCCAGCAGCTTACGAGGGGGCGGGAGTGTGTCAGATACGCAGTATTTT
CASSLRGGGSVSDTQYF
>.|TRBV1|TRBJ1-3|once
TGCACCAGCAGCTCTAACGAGGACTTTTTCTCTGGAAACACCATATATTTT
CTSSSNEDFFSGNTIYF
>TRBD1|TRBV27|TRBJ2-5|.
TGTGCCAGCAGTTCGGTCCTACAGGGGAGAGAGACCCAGTACTTC
CASSSVLQGRETQYF
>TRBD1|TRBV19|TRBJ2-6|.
TGTGCCAGTAGTACTCGACCGGGACAGGGGACCTCTGGGGCCAACGTCCTGACTTTC
CASSTRPGQGTSGANVLTF
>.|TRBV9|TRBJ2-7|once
TGTGCCAGCAGCGTAGCCTACCGGGACGAGCAGTACTTC
CASSVAYRDEQYF
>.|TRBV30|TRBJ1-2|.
TGTGCCTGGAGTGGAGGTTTAGCTAACTATGGCTACACCTTC
CAWSGGLANYGYTF
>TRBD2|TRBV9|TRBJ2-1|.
TGTGCCAGCAGCTCCCCGACTAGCGGGAGGGGGGAGCAGTTCTTC
CASSSPTSGRGEQFF
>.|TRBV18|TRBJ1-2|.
TGTGCCAGCTCCGGGAAAGCTAACTATGGCTACACCTTC
CASSGKANYGYTF
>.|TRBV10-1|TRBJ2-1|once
TGCGCCAGCAGTCCCCGAATTGTAGGTCATGAGCAGTTCTTC
CASSPRIVGHEQFF
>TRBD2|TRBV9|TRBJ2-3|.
TGTGCCAGCAGCGATGGGACTAGCGTATCCACAGATACGCAGTATTTT
CASSDGTSVSTDTQYF
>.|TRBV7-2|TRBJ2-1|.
TGTGCCAGCAGCTTAAGGTCAAAACCGAGGGGTGAGCAGTTCTTC
CASSLRSKPRGEQFF
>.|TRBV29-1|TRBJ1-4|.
TGCAGCGTTTCCAAATTAGGGGCCCTTGAAAAACTGTTTTTT
CSVSKLGALEKLFF
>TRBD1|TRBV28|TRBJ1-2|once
TGTGCCAGCAGTTCGGGACAGGGACTCGGCTACACCTTC
CASSSGQGLGYTF
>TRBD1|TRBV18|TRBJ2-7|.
TGTGCCAGCTCGTCAAAAAATCCAGGGGGCTACGAGCAGTACTTC
CASSSKNPGGYEQYF
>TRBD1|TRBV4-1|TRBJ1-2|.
TGCGCCAGCAGCCCAGTGGTGAGACAGGGGGCCGGCTATGGCTACACCTTC
CASSPVVRQGAGYGYTF
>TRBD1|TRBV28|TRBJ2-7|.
TGTGCCAGCAGTTCCATTTTGAGCACAGGGGTATGGTCCTACGAGCAGTACTTC
CASSSILSTGVWSYEQYF
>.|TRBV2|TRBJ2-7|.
TGTGCCAGCACCGCGGACTTTCAGCCCACCTACGAGCAGTACTTC
CASTADFQPTYEQYF
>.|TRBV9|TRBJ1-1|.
TGTGCCAGCAGCCCGTCTTCAATGGGTGTCACTGAAGCTTTCTTT
CASSPSSMGVTEAFF
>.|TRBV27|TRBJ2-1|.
TGTGCCAGCAGTCTTTTGAACCGACAGTTCTTC
CASSLLNRQFF
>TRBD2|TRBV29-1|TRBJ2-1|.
TGCAGCGTTGAAGAACGTACTAGCGGGAGATCCTCCTACAATGAGCAGTTCTTC
CSVEERTSGRSSYNEQFF
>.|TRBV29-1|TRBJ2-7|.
TGCAGCGTTGAAGTGGGACACACCTACGAGCAGTACTTC
CSVEVGHTYEQYF
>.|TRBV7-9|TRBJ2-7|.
TGTGCCAGCAGCTTCCGGGACGCCAGTCGCGAGCAGTACTTC
CASSFRDASREQYF
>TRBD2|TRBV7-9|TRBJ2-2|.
TGTGCCAGCAGCTTAGTTAGCGGGACCGGCACCGGGGAGCTGTTTTTT
CASSLVSGTGTGELFF
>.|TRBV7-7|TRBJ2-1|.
TGTGCCAGCAGCCAAAATTTTTACAATGAGCAGTTCTTC
CASSQNFYNEQFF
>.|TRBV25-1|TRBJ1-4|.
TGTGCCAGCAGTGGGGCAGTCGCAACTAATGAAAAACTGTTTTTT
CASSGAVATNEKLFF
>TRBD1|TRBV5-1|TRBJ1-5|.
TGCGCCAGCAGCTTGGATGGGACAGGGGCCCAGCCCCAGCATTTT
CASSLDGTGAQPQHF
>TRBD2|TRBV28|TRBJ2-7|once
TGTGCCAGCACTTCGTCGAACGCGGGACTAGCGGTGTTCGAGCAGTACTTC
CASTSSNAGLAVFEQYF
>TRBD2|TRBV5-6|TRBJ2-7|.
TGTGCCAGCAGCCCCGAACGGGAGGCGAGCTCCTACGAGCAGTACTTC
CASSPEREASSYEQYF
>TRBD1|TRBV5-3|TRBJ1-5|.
TGTGCCAGAAGCTCGATCATGGACAGGGAGAATCAGCCCCAGCATTTT
CARSSIMDRENQPQHF
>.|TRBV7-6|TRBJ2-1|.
TGTGCCAGCAGCTTACCAAACCTCGGAGGGGAGCAGTTCTTC
CASSLPNLGGEQFF
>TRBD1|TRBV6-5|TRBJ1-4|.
TGTGCCAGCAGCCCCGTTCAGGGGGGAAAACTGTTTTTT
CASSPVQGGKLFF
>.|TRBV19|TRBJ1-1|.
TGTGCCAGTAGTATCCTACAGGGTAGGGGGGAGAACACTGAAGCTTTCTTT
CASSILQGRGENTEAFF
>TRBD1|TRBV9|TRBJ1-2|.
TGTGCCAGCAGCGTCGACAGGGCTGGCTATGGCTACACCTTC
CASSVDRAGYGYTF
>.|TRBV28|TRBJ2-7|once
TGTGCCAGCAGTATACAGGGCTACGAGCAGTACTTC
CASSIQGYEQYF
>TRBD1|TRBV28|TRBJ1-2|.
TGTGCCAGCGTAACAGGGGGATATGGCTACACCTTC
CASVTGGYGYTF
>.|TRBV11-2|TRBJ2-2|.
TGTGCCAGCAGTTTACTGCGCCTCACCGGGGAGCTGTTTTTT
CASSLLRLTGELFF
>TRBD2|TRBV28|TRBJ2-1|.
TGTGCCAGCAGTTTACGGGCGGGAGGAGGGCCCGATGAGCAGTTCTTC
CASSLRAGGGPDEQFF
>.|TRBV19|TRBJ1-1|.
TGTGCCAGTAGTTTTTTCGGGGTGGCGGATATGAACACTGAAGCTTTCTTT
CASSFFGVADMNTEAFF
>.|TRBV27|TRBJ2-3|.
TGTGCCAGCAGTTTATCGGGAAGCACAGATACGCAGTATTTT
CASSLSGSTDTQYF
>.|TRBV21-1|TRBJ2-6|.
TGTGCCAGCAGCAAATCCTCTGGGGCCAACGTCCTGACTTTC
CASSKSSGANVLTF